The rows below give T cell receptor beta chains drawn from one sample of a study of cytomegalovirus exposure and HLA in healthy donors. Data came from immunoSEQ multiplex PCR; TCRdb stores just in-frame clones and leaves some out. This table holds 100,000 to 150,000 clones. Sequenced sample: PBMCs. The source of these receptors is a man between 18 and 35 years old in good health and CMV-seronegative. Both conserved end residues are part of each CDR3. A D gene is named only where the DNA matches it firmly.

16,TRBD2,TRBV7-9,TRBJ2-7,CASSPAGDGRSYEQYF,TGTGCCAGCAGCCCGGCGGGGGACGGGAGGTCCTACGAGCAGTACTTC
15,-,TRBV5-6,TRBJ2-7,CASSLGGGFSYEQYF,TGTGCCAGCAGCTTGGGGGGAGGCTTCTCCTACGAGCAGTACTTC
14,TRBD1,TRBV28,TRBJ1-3,CASLDRGPGNTIYF,TGTGCCAGCCTGGACAGGGGACCTGGAAACACCATATATTTT
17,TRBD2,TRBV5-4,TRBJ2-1,CASSFRTSGRYQNEQFF,TGTGCCAGCAGCTTCCGGACTAGCGGGAGGTATCAGAATGAGCAGTTCTTC
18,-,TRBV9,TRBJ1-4,CASSVQGATHSTNEKLFF,TGTGCCAGCAGTGTTCAAGGGGCCACCCATTCAACTAATGAAAAACTGTTTTTT
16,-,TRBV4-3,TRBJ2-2,CASSQEEGGLSGELFF,TGCGCCAGCAGCCAAGAAGAGGGGGGGCTTTCCGGGGAGCTGTTTTTT
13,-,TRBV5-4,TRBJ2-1,CASSPWGPNEQFF,TGTGCCAGCAGCCCCTGGGGGCCCAATGAGCAGTTCTTC
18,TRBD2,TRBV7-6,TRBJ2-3,CASSSPGLAGGRTDTQYF,TGTGCCAGCAGCTCTCCGGGACTAGCGGGAGGGAGGACAGATACGCAGTATTTT
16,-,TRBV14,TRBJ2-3,CASSPPTGGYTDTQYF,TGTGCCAGCAGCCCCCCAACTGGGGGGTACACAGATACGCAGTATTTT
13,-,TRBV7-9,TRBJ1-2,CASSLQTSYGYTF,TGTGCCAGCAGCTTACAAACATCATATGGCTACACCTTC
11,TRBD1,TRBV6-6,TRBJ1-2,CASSYDRDYTF,TGTGCCAGCAGTTACGACAGGGACTACACCTTC